These 28 T cell receptor beta chains came from one sample sequenced in a study of beta chain features in type 1 diabetes. Findings and caveats of the study: Across all four CD4+ subsets, people with type 1 diabetes showed modestly shorter TCRB CDR3s.

Investigators reverse transcribed all isolated RNA, so they sequenced expressed TCRB transcripts. The protocol was immunoSEQ multiplex PCR, while the TCRdb copy is restricted to in-frame clones and leaves out a portion. The repertoire holds approximately 240,000 clones, with around 16% as singletons. These receptors' targets are unknown. The material sequenced was naive CD4+ T cells from blood. Receptors originate from a man aged 30-40 years with type 1 diabetes.

This clone was observed a handful of times. This chain joins TRBV5-4 and TRBJ2-3; 15 bases align to TRBD2. The CDR3 spans 17 residues. Germline V gives CDR1 SGHNT, CDR2 YYREEE (reference sequence). The trim removed 3 bases at V and 5 bases at J, leaving 7 bases unmatched. CDR3 region: CASSSGTSGRRRDTQYF. In DNA, the CDR3 is TGTGCCAGCAGCTCAGGGACTAGCGGGAGGCGTAGAGATACGCAGTATTTT.

This clone was seen only a few times. This sequence joins TRBV29-1 and TRBJ2-3; 9 positions agree with TRBD2. Germline trimming cut 3 bases from V and 4 bases from J; bases unmatched to any gene: 8. CDR1 is SQVTM and CDR2 is ANQGSEA in the germline V gene. There are 15 residues in the CDR3. The CDR3: CSVESGGRAPDTQYF. CDR3 sequence (DNA): TGCAGCGTTGAGTCAGGCGGGAGGGCCCCAGATACGCAGTATTTT.

This clone came up a few times. The chain is built from TRBV28 and TRBJ2-1, with unresolved D. V shed 6 bases and J shed 0 bases, with 12 bases lying between them. Germline V CDR1 and CDR2: MDHEN, SYDVKM. The CDR3 covers 15 residues. CDR3 region: CASSPYRSSYNEQFF. Here the CDR3 DNA reads TGTGCCAGCAGCCCTTATCGGAGCTCCTACAATGAGCAGTTCTTC.

This sequence joins TRBV5-1 and TRBJ1-4, with TRBD1 as a possible D gene (5 bases). This CDR3 has 15 residues. Trimming stripped 5 bases from V and 5 bases from J, with 16 bases between. Germline-derived CDR1 and CDR2 are SGHRS and YFSETQ. The CDR3 sequence is CASRARGTENEKLFF. CDR3 bases: TGCGCCAGCAGAGCTCGCGGGACGGAGAATGAAAAACTGTTTTTT.

The chain carries TRBV29-1 and TRBJ2-1, with TRBD2 matching over 10 bases. With V trimmed by 6 bases and J by 9 bases, 2 bases remained unmatched. In germline, CDR1 is SQVTM, CDR2 ANQGSEA. The CDR3 runs to 11 residues. For the CDR3, the DNA is TGCAGCGTCGGGACTAGCGCTGAGCAGTTCTTC. Encoded protein: CSVGTSAEQFF.

The chain joins TRBV6-1 to TRBJ2-4; D perhaps matches TRBD1 (5 bases). CDR1 and CDR2 (germline): MNHNS, SASEGT. The CDR3 has 15 residues. Deletions cut 4 bases from V and 0 bases from J, with 10 bases between. CDR3 in DNA: TGTGCCAGCAGTGCCTTGACAGAAGCCAAAAACATTCAGTACTTC. Translated: CASSALTEAKNIQYF.

The chain has TRBV7-9 and TRBJ1-1, with 7 nucleotides matching TRBD1. The CDR3 is 15 amino acids. Trimming at V came to 5 bases and at J to 0 bases, leaving 6 bases not matched to a gene. From germline, CDR1 is SEHNR and CDR2 FQNEAQ (reference sequence). As DNA, the CDR3 is TGTGCCAGCAGCCCCTACGGGACAGTGAACACTGAAGCTTTCTTT. Protein product: CASSPYGTVNTEAFF.

The chain is built from TRBV29-1 and TRBJ2-2, with TRBD2 matching over 8 bases. Germline assignment: CDR1 SQVTM and CDR2 ANQGSEA. V was pared by 8 bases and J by 4 bases, with 6 bases of the junction left unmatched. This CDR3 is 13 amino acids long. The CDR3, as DNA: TGCAGCACCCGCGGGGGGAGCACCGGGGAGCTGTTTTTT. Translating it yields CSTRGGSTGELFF.

The chain carries TRBV9 and TRBJ2-1; TRBD2 aligns across 7 bases. The CDR3 has 14 residues. Trimming took 7 bases from V and 5 from J; bases not matched to a gene: 9. Germline V gives CDR1 SGDLS, CDR2 YYNGEE. The CDR3 sequence: CASFTSGVHNEQFF. CDR3 nucleotides: TGTGCCAGCTTTACGAGCGGGGTTCACAATGAGCAGTTCTTC.

The chain combines TRBV28 with TRBJ2-5; 8 nucleotides line up with TRBD1. CDR1 and CDR2 (germline): MDHEN, SYDVKM. This CDR3 spans 17 amino acids. Trimming took 4 bases from V and 4 from J; bases not matched to a gene: 14. CDR3 residues: CASSSTGVRRRGETQYF. The CDR3, as DNA: TGTGCCAGCAGTTCGACAGGGGTCAGAAGAAGGGGAGAGACCCAGTACTTC.

This chain links TRBV4-1 with TRBJ2-7; 7 bases fit TRBD1. The germline CDR1 and CDR2 sequences are MGHRA and YSYEKL. The CDR3 runs to 14 residues. V lost 5 bases to trimming and J lost 2 bases; unmatched junction nucleotides: 6. The CDR3 protein is CASSYRDSAYEQYF. As DNA, the CDR3 is TGCGCCAGCAGCTACCGGGACAGCGCCTACGAGCAGTACTTC.

The chain is built from TRBV30 and TRBJ1-2, with TRBD1 as a possible D gene (5 bases). This CDR3 has 13 amino acids. V lost 2 bases and J 2 bases, leaving 9 bases between the germline ends. The germline V gene has CDR1 GTSNPN and CDR2 SVGIG (reference sequence). As DNA, the CDR3 is TGTGCCTGGAGTCCAGGGTCCAACTATGGCTACACCTTC. It yields the protein CAWSPGSNYGYTF.

The chain carries TRBV28 and TRBJ2-1, with D possibly matching TRBD2 (6 bases). Trimming removed 7 bases from V and 8 bases from J, with 18 bases in between. CDR1 and CDR2 from the germline V gene are MDHEN and SYDVKM. This CDR3 contains 14 residues. CDR3: CASIPGDKRDEQFF. The DNA for the CDR3 is TGTGCCAGCATACCGGGAGACAAGCGCGATGAGCAGTTCTTC.

This clone was detected only a few times. The chain joins TRBV18 to TRBJ2-1; a weak D match, TRBD1 (5 bases). Germline V gene lookup returns CDR1 KGHSH and CDR2 LQKENI. The ends were cut back, 3 bases at V and 0 bases at J, with 15 bases in the middle. CDR3 size: 17 residues. The CDR3 DNA follows: TGTGCCAGCTCACCGAGGAACGGTCAGGGCTCCTACAATGAGCAGTTCTTC. It codes for CASSPRNGQGSYNEQFF.

The chain is built from TRBV5-1 and TRBJ2-7; 7 positions agree with TRBD1. The V and J ends lost 3 bases and 0 bases, in that order; junction bases with no gene match: 0. This CDR3 comprises 13 residues. Germline assignment: CDR1 SGHRS and CDR2 YFSETQ. CDR3 sequence reads: CASSWDSSYEQYF. The CDR3, as DNA: TGCGCCAGCAGCTGGGACAGCTCCTACGAGCAGTACTTC.

As DNA, the CDR3 is TGTGCCAGCAGCTTGACTAGCGGGAGGGTAAATGAGCAGTTCTTC. Translated, it gives CASSLTSGRVNEQFF. V and J are TRBV7-9 and TRBJ2-1; 14 positions agree with TRBD2. CDR3 length: 15 amino acids. V shed 3 bases and J 7 bases; nucleotides not matched to a gene: 2. The germline V gene has CDR1 SEHNR and CDR2 FQNEAQ (reference sequence). The full variable domain, completed using reference TRBV7-9 and TRBJ2-1, is DTGVSQNPRHKITKRGQNVTFRCDPISEHNRLYWYRQTLGQGPEFLTYFQNEAQLEKSRLLSDRFSAERPKGSFSTLEIQRTEQGDSAMYLCASSLTSGRVNEQFFGPGTRLTVL.

This clone has only a few counts. The V call is TRBV6-5, the J call TRBJ2-5; no firm D call. The germline V gene has CDR1 MNHEY and CDR2 SVGAGI. The germline V and J ends were trimmed by 6 bases and 1 base, with 12 bases remaining between them. This CDR3 has 14 amino acids. The CDR3 sequence is CASRAPVSQETQYF. The CDR3 region has the DNA TGTGCCAGCAGGGCCCCCGTGTCCCAAGAGACCCAGTACTTC.

This clone appeared a few times. Additional DNA sequences in this sample encode the identical CDR3. CDR3 nucleotide sequence: TGCAGCGTAGGTGACTTTAATCAGCCCCAGCATTTT. It yields the protein CSVGDFNQPQHF. The gene calls are TRBV29-1 and TRBJ1-5; no clear D gene. The CDR3 spans 12 residues. The V gene lost 6 bases and the J gene lost 4 bases, with 10 bases spanning the gap. The germline gives CDR1 SQVTM, CDR2 ANQGSEA.

V is TRBV7-3 and J is TRBJ2-3; a possible D gene is TRBD2 (6 bases). V was trimmed by 5 bases and J by 3 bases, leaving 9 bases between them. The CDR3 totals 13 residues. CDR1 and CDR2 from the germline V gene are SGHTA and FQGTGA. The CDR3 region has the DNA TGTGCCAGCAGCCTGGGGGGAACAGATACGCAGTATTTT. It translates to CASSLGGTDTQYF.

The genes are TRBV11-1 and TRBJ1-5; D remains ambiguous. Germline V gives CDR1 SGHAT, CDR2 FQDESV (reference sequence). The V gene lost 5 bases and the J gene lost 1 base, with 6 bases spanning the gap. This CDR3 has 13 residues. The DNA of the CDR3 is TGTGCCAGCAGCCGCGGGAGCAATCAGCCCCAGCATTTT. Its protein is CASSRGSNQPQHF.

This clone has just a few counts. The chain links TRBV28 to TRBJ2-4; no definite D call. The CDR3 runs 13 residues. Germline assignment: CDR1 MDHEN and CDR2 SYDVKM. Trimming took 4 bases from V and 10 from J, leaving 14 bases between them. This chain's CDR3 is CASSSPVPRIQYF. As DNA, the CDR3 is TGTGCCAGCAGTTCGCCAGTCCCGCGGATTCAGTACTTC.

This clone was found a few times. Distinct nucleotide sequences in the sample also encode this CDR3. V is TRBV15 and J is TRBJ1-4; 7 bases line up with TRBD1. V was clipped by 3 bases and J by 5 bases; unmatched bases: 3. The CDR3 loop spans 14 amino acids. Germline CDR1 is LNHNV and CDR2 is YYDKDF (reference sequence). The CDR3 DNA follows: TGTGCCACCAGCAGCCGGACAGGAAATGAAAAACTGTTTTTT. This translates into CATSSRTGNEKLFF.

Only a few counts were recorded for this clone. No DNA is shown, since the ends of the CDR3 on it are uncertain; the CDR3 is the one TCRdb lists. The chain is built from TRBV29-1 and TRBJ1-1; TRBD1 reflects the table's D call only, with no check against the DNA. Germline V gene lookup returns CDR1 SQVTM and CDR2 ANQGSEA. The CDR3 is 14 residues long, counting both termini. CDR3 amino acids: CSVVGQYFGTEAFF.

V is TRBV7-9 and J is TRBJ2-7, with D uncertain. This CDR3 spans 13 amino acids. V was pared by 5 bases and J by 2 bases, with 10 bases between. The germline gives CDR1 SEHNR, CDR2 FQNEAQ (reference sequence). The CDR3: CASSAGAPYEQYF. The CDR3 region has the DNA TGTGCCAGCAGCGCCGGAGCGCCCTACGAGCAGTACTTC. Full variable domain (remainder filled in from reference TRBV7-9 and TRBJ2-7): DTGVSQNPRHKITKRGQNVTFRCDPISEHNRLYWYRQTLGQGPEFLTYFQNEAQLEKSRLLSDRFSAERPKGSFSTLEIQRTEQGDSAMYLCASSAGAPYEQYFGPGTRLTVT.

This clone was seen a handful of times. This chain joins TRBV7-3 and TRBJ2-1; 8 nucleotides align to TRBD2. V shed 4 bases and J 9 bases; nucleotides not matched to a gene: 2. The CDR3 loop spans 12 amino acids. The germline V gene encodes CDR1 SGHTA and CDR2 FQGTGA. CDR3 in amino acids: CASSSGTSEQFF. The CDR3 coding sequence is TGTGCCAGCAGCTCCGGGACTAGTGAGCAGTTCTTC.

The CDR3 nucleotides read TGTGCCTGGAACACCCCAGGGCTCTCCTACGAGCAGTACTTC. It specifies CAWNTPGLSYEQYF. The chain carries TRBV30 and TRBJ2-7; tentative D call: TRBD1 (5 bases). From germline, CDR1 is GTSNPN and CDR2 SVGIG (reference sequence). The CDR3 consists of 14 residues. The V end lost 4 bases, the J end lost 0 bases, and 13 bases lay between the germline ends.

The chain links TRBV15 to TRBJ1-1, with a tentative D call TRBD1 (5 bases). The CDR3 spans 15 residues. Trimming took off 1 base at V and 0 bases at J, with 9 bases between the two ends. Germline V gene data show CDR1 as LNHNV and CDR2 as YYDKDF (reference sequence). The CDR3 reads CATSRVQDLNTEAFF. Here the CDR3 DNA reads TGTGCCACCAGCAGAGTACAGGACTTGAACACTGAAGCTTTCTTT.

In the case of this clone: Its ends do not fully match the called genes, so a read error is possible. V and J are TRBV29-1 and TRBJ1-5; tentatively, D is TRBD1 (5 bases). CDR3 length equals 12 residues. Germline V gene lookup returns CDR1 SQVTM and CDR2 ANQGSEA. DNA for the CDR3: TGCAGCGTTAAAGACAGAAATCAGCCCCAGCATTTT. As protein: CSVKDRNQPQHF. Filled out from reference TRBV29-1 and TRBJ1-5, the complete variable domain reads SAVISQKPSRDICQRGTSLTIQCQVDSQVTMMFWYRQQPGQSLTLIATANQGSEATYESGFVIDKFPISRPNLTFSTLTVSNMSPEDSSIYLCSVKDRNQPQHFGDGTRLSIL.